This TCR beta chain is from a study of early T cells in non-severe SARS-CoV-2 infection. In the study overall: It was bulk RNA from unsorted whole blood that was sequenced, and the chains were unpaired. General study results and limits: Missing private and CD4 specificities, VDJdb matching favored anti-spike CD8 responses.

The trim removed 3 bases at V and 9 bases at J, leaving 0 bases unmatched. Germline loops: CDR1 SGHDT, CDR2 YYEEEE. The CDR3 loop spans 11 amino acids. This clonotype was seen repeatedly, ten times or more. Its target is not known. Individually, cDNA molecules had unique molecular identifiers attached to them. TCRdb re-analysed the 5' RACE reads in MiXCR, keeping a single row per CDR3 protein. Of tens of thousands of distinct CDR3 sequences in the sample, 4% to 5.5% were seen once. The V and J genes are TRBV5-6 and TRBJ2-4; 7 bases are a match to TRBD2. The TCR comes from an adult who was a healthcare worker with PCR-confirmed SARS-CoV-2 infection or an uninfected control (not recorded which). Sequencing was done on a sample of whole blood. CDR3 in amino acids: CASSSGGIQYF. The DNA of the CDR3 is TGTGCCAGCAGCTCGGGGGGCATTCAGTACTTC.